The 13 T cell receptor beta chains listed next were all sequenced from one sample in a study of shared clonotypes between healthy human individuals. This table comes from immunoSEQ multiplex PCR, and its TCRdb copy is limited to in-frame clones, with some not included. The sample contains under 2.5 million clones, roughly 90% of which appear only once. Sequenced sample: naive CD4+ T cells from PBMCs. The subset denotes: CD45RA+ positively selected. Source of these receptors: a man aged 18-30 years in good health. Some clones in this sample may be carry-over from other donors' samples.

V and J are TRBV5-1 and TRBJ1-4; no clear D. CDR1 and CDR2 (germline): SGHRS, YFSETQ. V dropped 4 bases and J dropped 4 bases, with 14 bases sitting between them. The CDR3 is made up of 15 amino acids. The CDR3 loop reads CASSLIPGSNEKLFF. In DNA, the CDR3 is TGCGCCAGCAGCCTCATCCCGGGGAGTAATGAAAAACTGTTTTTT.

The V gene is TRBV5-1, the J gene TRBJ2-7; D ambiguous. This CDR3 is 9 amino acids long. Trimming left V 8 bases short and J 6 bases short, with 6 bases between. Germline CDR1 reads SGHRS; CDR2 reads YFSETQ. The CDR3 nucleotides are TGCGCCAGAACGGGCGAGCAGTACTTC. Translated, it gives CARTGEQYF.

The CDR3 region has the DNA TGTGCCAGCAGGGAGGGAGTATACAATGAGCAGTTCTTC. It specifies CASREGVYNEQFF. The chain carries TRBV2 and TRBJ2-1, with a tentative D call TRBD2 (6 bases). This CDR3 spans 13 amino acids. The germline V gene has CDR1 SNHLY and CDR2 FYNNEI. V was clipped by 6 bases and J by 4 bases, with 10 bases between them.

In DNA form, the CDR3 reads TGTGCCACCCGCCCTGGGCAGGTGATTTCGGGGGAGCTGTTTTTT. Amino acid sequence: CATRPGQVISGELFF. The chain links TRBV6-6 to TRBJ2-2; unclear D gene. The CDR3 loop spans 15 amino acids. Trimming left V 10 bases short and J 8 bases short, with 23 bases between. Germline V gene data show CDR1 as MNHNY and CDR2 as SVGAGI (reference sequence).

This clone was observed a single time. The chain joins TRBV19 to TRBJ2-7, with TRBD2 matching 12 bases. Germline CDR1 and CDR2: LNHDA and SQIVND (reference sequence). Trimming at V came to 7 bases and at J to 4 bases, leaving 8 bases not matched to a gene. This CDR3 comprises 15 residues. CDR3: CASKQTSGSWYEQYF. The DNA for the CDR3 is TGTGCCAGTAAACAGACTAGCGGGAGTTGGTACGAGCAGTACTTC.

Details on this clone: An end of the junction differs from the germline gene, which may be a read error. The V and J genes are TRBV6-5 and TRBJ2-1; D remains unclear. CDR3 length equals 15 residues. Per germline, CDR1 MNHEY and CDR2 SVGAGI. The CDR3 spells CASTRPGVSNNEQFF. DNA of the CDR3: TGTGCCAGCACCCGGCCAGGAGTCTCCAACAATGAGCAGTTCTTC.

About this clone itself: Other DNA sequences within the sample encode an identical CDR3. The gene calls are TRBV7-2 and TRBJ2-1; D gene ambiguous. CDR1 SGHTA and CDR2 FQGNSA come from the germline V gene. V lost 5 bases, J lost 5 bases, and 7 bases lay in between. This CDR3 is 12 amino acids long. CDR3 nucleotides: TGTGCCAGCAGCCTCATCAACAATGAGCAGTTCTTC. Translation: CASSLINNEQFF.

This clone was counted a few times. This chain connects TRBV12-5 to TRBJ2-2; 8 bases line up with TRBD2. The V segment lost 1 base and the J segment 5 bases; nucleotides outside the gene matches: 9. From germline, CDR1 is LGHNT and CDR2 FRNRAP. This CDR3 spans 17 amino acids. CDR3 in DNA: TGTGCTAGTGGTTTGGGGACTAGCCCCCAATGGACCGGGGAGCTGTTTTTT. As protein: CASGLGTSPQWTGELFF.

As for this clone: Other DNA sequences of this sample code for an identical CDR3. This chain links TRBV7-3 with TRBJ2-1; 9 bases are shared with TRBD2. J lost 2 bases, V lost 3 bases, and 2 bases had no gene match. Germline values: CDR1 SGHTA, CDR2 FQGTGA. CDR3 length: 15 residues. CDR3 sequence: CASSLLAGPYNEQFF. Here the CDR3 DNA reads TGTGCCAGCAGCTTGCTAGCGGGACCCTACAATGAGCAGTTCTTC. The whole variable domain, remainder taken from reference TRBV7-3 and TRBJ2-1, is GAGVSQTPSNKVTEKGKYVELRCDPISGHTALYWYRQSLGQGPEFLIYFQGTGAADDSGLPNDRFFAVRPEGSVSTLKIQRTERGDSAVYLCASSLLAGPYNEQFFGPGTRLTVL.

This chain uses TRBV5-4 with TRBJ2-1; the match to TRBD2 covers 7 bases. The CDR3 has 15 residues. Germline assignment: CDR1 SGHNT and CDR2 YYREEE (reference sequence). The V gene end was trimmed by 4 bases and the J gene end by 2 bases; junction bases not matched to a gene: 6. CDR3 sequence reads: CASSRDGGAYNEQFF. The DNA for the CDR3 is TGTGCCAGCAGCCGAGATGGGGGGGCCTACAATGAGCAGTTCTTC.

This clone was recorded once. The chain has TRBV5-8 and TRBJ1-1; TRBD1 is a possible D gene (5 bases). Per the germline V gene, CDR1 is SGHTS and CDR2 is YDEGEE. This CDR3 is built from 14 residues. V lost 1 base and J 5 bases, leaving 12 bases between the germline ends. CDR3 region: CASSLSGRGTEAFF. CDR3 DNA sequence: TGTGCCAGCAGCTTGTCGGGGAGGGGAACTGAAGCTTTCTTT.

The V and J genes are TRBV7-2 and TRBJ2-1; the match to TRBD1 covers 7 bases. From germline, CDR1 is SGHTA and CDR2 FQGNSA. The CDR3 sequence is 15 residues long. Trimming took 2 bases from V and 9 from J; bases not matched to a gene: 10. The CDR3 loop is CASSLTPTTGSEQFF. DNA of the CDR3: TGTGCCAGCAGCTTAACCCCAACGACAGGGTCTGAGCAGTTCTTC.

The chain uses TRBV7-3 and TRBJ2-1; TRBD1 is a possible D gene (7 bases). Trimming took 1 base from V and 8 from J, leaving 18 bases between them. Germline V gene sequence: CDR1 SGHTA, CDR2 FQGTGA. CDR3 length: 16 amino acids. The CDR3 bases are TGTGCCAGCAGCTTAATTTCTCAGGGGGGAACAGATGAGCAGTTCTTC. Translated, it gives CASSLISQGGTDEQFF.